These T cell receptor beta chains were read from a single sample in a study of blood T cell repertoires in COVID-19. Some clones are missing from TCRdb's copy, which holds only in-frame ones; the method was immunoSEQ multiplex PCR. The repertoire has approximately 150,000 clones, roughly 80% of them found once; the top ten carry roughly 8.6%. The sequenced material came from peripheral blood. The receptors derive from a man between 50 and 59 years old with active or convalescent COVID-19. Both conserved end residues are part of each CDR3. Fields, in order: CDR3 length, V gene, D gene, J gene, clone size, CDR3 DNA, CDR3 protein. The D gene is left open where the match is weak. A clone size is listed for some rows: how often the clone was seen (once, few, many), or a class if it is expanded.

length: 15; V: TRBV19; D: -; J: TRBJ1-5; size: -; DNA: TGTGCCAGTAGTATAGATGGCAGGGTGGGTCAGCCCCAGCATTTT; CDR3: CASSIDGRVGQPQHF
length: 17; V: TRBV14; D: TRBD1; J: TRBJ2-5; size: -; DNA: TGTGCCAGCAGCCAAGTATCAGGACAGGGGGCAATAGAGACCCAGTACTTC; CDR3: CASSQVSGQGAIETQYF
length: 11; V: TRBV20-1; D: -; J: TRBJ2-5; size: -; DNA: TGCAGTGGGGGCATCGGAGAGACCCAGTACTTC; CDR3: CSGGIGETQYF
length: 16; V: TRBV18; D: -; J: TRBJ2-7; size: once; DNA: TGTGCCAGCTCACCACGGACAGGGAGCGGGACCTACGAGCAGTACTTC; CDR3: CASSPRTGSGTYEQYF
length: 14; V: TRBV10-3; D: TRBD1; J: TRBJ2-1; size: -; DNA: TGTGCCATCAGTGCCCTGACAGGGTTTGATGAGCAGTTCTTC; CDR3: CAISALTGFDEQFF
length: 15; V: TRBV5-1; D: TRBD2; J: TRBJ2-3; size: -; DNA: TGCGCCAGCAGCTTGGCCGCCCTAGCGGGGGATACGCAGTATTTT; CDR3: CASSLAALAGDTQYF
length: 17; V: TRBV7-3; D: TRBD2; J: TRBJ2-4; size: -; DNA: TGTGCCAGCAGCTTACTAGGGGAGGGGACTAGCAAAAACATTCAGTACTTC; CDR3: CASSLLGEGTSKNIQYF
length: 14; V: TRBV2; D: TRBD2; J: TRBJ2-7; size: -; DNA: TGTGCCAGCAGTGCCAGCGGGAGTATGCGCGAGCAGTACTTC; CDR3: CASSASGSMREQYF
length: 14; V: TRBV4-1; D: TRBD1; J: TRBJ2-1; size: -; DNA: TGCGCCAGCAGCCAGACAGGGTGGGTCAATGAGCAGTTCTTC; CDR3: CASSQTGWVNEQFF
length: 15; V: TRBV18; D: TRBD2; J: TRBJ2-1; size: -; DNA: TGTGCCAGCTCACCACGGGAGCGGGAGAGCAATGAGCAGTTCTTC; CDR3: CASSPRERESNEQFF
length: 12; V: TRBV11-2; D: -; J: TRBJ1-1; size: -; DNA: TGTGCCAGCAGCTTGTCTACCACTGAAGCTTTCTTT; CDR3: CASSLSTTEAFF
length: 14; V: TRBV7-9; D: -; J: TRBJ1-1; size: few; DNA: TGTGCCAGCAGCCCGGACTTCTATGGGACTGAAGCTTTCTTT; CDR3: CASSPDFYGTEAFF
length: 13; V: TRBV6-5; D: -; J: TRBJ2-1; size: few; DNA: TGTGCCAGCAGTTACTCCAGTTACAATGAGCAGTTCTTC; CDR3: CASSYSSYNEQFF
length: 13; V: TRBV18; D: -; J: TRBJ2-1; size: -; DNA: TGTGCCAGCTCACCGGACTCGGGGAATGAGCAGTTCTTC; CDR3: CASSPDSGNEQFF
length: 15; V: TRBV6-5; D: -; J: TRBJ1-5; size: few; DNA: TGTGCCAGCAGTTACTCGAACAGGGGCAATCAGCCCCAGCATTTT; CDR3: CASSYSNRGNQPQHF
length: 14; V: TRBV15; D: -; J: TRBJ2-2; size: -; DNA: TGTGCCACCAGGCACCCAGGGCGGCCCGGGGAGCTGTTTTTT; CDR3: CATRHPGRPGELFF
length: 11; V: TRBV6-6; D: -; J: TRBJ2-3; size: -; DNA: TGTGCCAGCAGTTTAAAAGATACGCAGTATTTT; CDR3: CASSLKDTQYF
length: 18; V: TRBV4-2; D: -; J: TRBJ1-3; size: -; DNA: TGTGCCAGCAGCCAAGAACGCCCCACAGGTTCCTCTGGAAACACCATATATTTT; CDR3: CASSQERPTGSSGNTIYF
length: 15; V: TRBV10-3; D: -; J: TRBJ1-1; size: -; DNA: TGTGCCATCAGTGAGTCTACAGGCGAGTCCACTGAAGCTTTCTTT; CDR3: CAISESTGESTEAFF
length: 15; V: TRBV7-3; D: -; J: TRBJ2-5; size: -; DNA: TGTGCCAGCAGCTTAAGTAGCAGCGTACAAGAGACCCAGTACTTC; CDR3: CASSLSSSVQETQYF
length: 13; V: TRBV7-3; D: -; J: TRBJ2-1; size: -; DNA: TGTGCCAGCAGCACGAGCTCCTACAATGAGCAGTTCTTC; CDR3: CASSTSSYNEQFF
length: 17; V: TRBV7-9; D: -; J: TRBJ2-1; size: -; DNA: TGTGCCAGCAGCTTAGCGGCCAGCACTAACTCCTACAATGAGCAGTTCTTC; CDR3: CASSLAASTNSYNEQFF
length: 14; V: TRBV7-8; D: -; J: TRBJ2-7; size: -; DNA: TGTGCCAGCAGCTTTCCCCCCGCGGGTTACGAGCAGTACTTC; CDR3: CASSFPPAGYEQYF
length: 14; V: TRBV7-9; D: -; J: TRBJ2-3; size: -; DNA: TGTGCCAGCAGCTTCGCGGTGGTATCGGATACGCAGTATTTT; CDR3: CASSFAVVSDTQYF
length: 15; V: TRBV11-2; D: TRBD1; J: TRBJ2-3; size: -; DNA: TGTGCCAGCAGCTTCCGGACAGGGAACGCAGATACGCAGTATTTT; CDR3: CASSFRTGNADTQYF
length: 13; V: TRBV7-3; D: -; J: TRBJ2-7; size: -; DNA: TGTGCCAGCAGCTTTGGCAGCTCCTACGAGCAGTACTTC; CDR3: CASSFGSSYEQYF
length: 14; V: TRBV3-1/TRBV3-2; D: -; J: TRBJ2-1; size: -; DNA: TGTGCCAGCAGCCGAGAGAGCCCCTACAATGAGCAGTTCTTC; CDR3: CASSRESPYNEQFF
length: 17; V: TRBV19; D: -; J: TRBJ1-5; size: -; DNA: TGTGCCAGTAGTCCCCCCGTTGGAGGATATAGCAATCAGCCCCAGCATTTT; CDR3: CASSPPVGGYSNQPQHF
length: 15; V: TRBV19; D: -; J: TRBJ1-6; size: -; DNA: TGTGCCAGTCGAGACAGAGGCTCCTATAATTCACCCCTCCACTTT; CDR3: CASRDRGSYNSPLHF
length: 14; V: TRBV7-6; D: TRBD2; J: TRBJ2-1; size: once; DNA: TGTGCCAGCAGCCGTAGCGGGAGGAACAATGAGCAGTTCTTC; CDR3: CASSRSGRNNEQFF